This passage covers 22 T cell receptor beta chains from one sample sequenced in a study of T cells after yellow fever vaccination. One entry per CDR3 protein results from TCRdb running MiXCR on the 5' RACE reads. Among hundreds of thousands of distinct CDR3 sequences listed, over 15% were seen once. The specimen comprised PBMCs, sampled 15 days after the yellow fever booster vaccination. The receptors here all came from a man aged 25-40 years who received the YFV17D yellow fever vaccine.

The chain recombines TRBV6-2 or TRBV6-3 with TRBJ2-7; D is unresolved. CDR1 is MNHEY and CDR2 is SVGEGT in the germline V gene. CDR3 length: 14 residues. The V and J ends lost 4 bases and 2 bases respectively, with 12 bases between them. The CDR3 reads CASSFLDTTYEQYF. DNA for the CDR3: TGTGCCAGCAGTTTTTTAGACACAACCTACGAGCAGTACTTC.

The CDR3, as DNA: TGTGCCAGCTTGCAAGCGGGTTGGGAGGAGACCCAGTACTTC. Amino acids: CASLQAGWEETQYF. The chain uses TRBV6-1 and TRBJ2-5, with D perhaps TRBD2 (6 bases). Trimming shortened V by 8 bases and J by 5 bases, and 18 bases separated the two germline ends. The CDR3 is made up of 14 amino acids. Germline V gene sequence: CDR1 MNHNS, CDR2 SASEGT.

The chain has TRBV10-3 and TRBJ1-4; TRBD1 might be the D (6 bases). With 9 bases removed from V and 0 bases from J, the gap between germline ends came to 11 bases. Germline lookup yields CDR1 ENHRY and CDR2 SYGVKD. This CDR3 has 14 amino acids. The CDR3 DNA sequence: TGTGCCATAGGGGGAGGGGCAACTAATGAAAAACTGTTTTTT. Its protein is CAIGGGATNEKLFF.

This clonotype was recorded a few times. The V gene is TRBV7-2, the J gene TRBJ2-3; D gene unclear. Germline CDR1 reads SGHTA; CDR2 reads FQGNSA. Trimming took 5 bases from V and 1 from J, leaving 10 bases between them. The CDR3 contains 14 residues. CDR3 nucleotides: TGTGCCAGCAGCCTTGATGTGCGCACAGATACGCAGTATTTT. The encoded protein is CASSLDVRTDTQYF.

The chain uses TRBV5-1 and TRBJ2-7; 8 bases fit TRBD1. CDR3 length: 15 residues. Germline V gives CDR1 SGHRS, CDR2 YFSETQ. J lost 1 base, V lost 0 bases, and 3 bases had no gene match. The CDR3 loop reads CASSLGRQGSYEQYF. The CDR3 DNA is TGCGCCAGCAGCTTGGGCAGACAGGGGTCCTACGAGCAGTACTTC.

J is TRBJ2-7 and V is TRBV5-1; maybe TRBD1 (6 bases). The germline CDR1 and CDR2 sequences are SGHRS and YFSETQ. V lost 0 bases, J lost 9 bases, and 7 bases lay in between. The CDR3 extends over 11 amino acids. CDR3 bases: TGCGCCAGCAGCTTGGGAGGGGGGCAGTACTTC. Protein product: CASSLGGGQYF.

This clonotype was seen a few times. The chain carries TRBV20-1 and TRBJ2-3; a weak D match, TRBD2 (6 bases). This CDR3 has 15 amino acids. V was cut by 4 bases and J by 2 bases, with 16 bases left in between. In germline, CDR1 is DFQATT, CDR2 SNEGSKA (reference sequence). CDR3: CSAKKTGTFTDTQYF. In nucleotides, the CDR3 is TGCAGTGCTAAGAAGACCGGGACTTTCACAGATACGCAGTATTTT.

This clonotype was observed a handful of times. The genes are TRBV27 and TRBJ2-7, with 9 bases lining up with TRBD1. The CDR3 covers 15 residues. The V gene end was trimmed by 6 bases and the J gene end by 5 bases; junction bases not matched to a gene: 11. In germline, CDR1 is MNHEY, CDR2 SMNVEV (reference sequence). The CDR3 nucleotides are TGTGCCAGCAGCACCCTGGGACAGGGCATCAACGAGCAGTACTTC. Protein: CASSTLGQGINEQYF.

The sample holds a few counts of this clonotype. This chain uses TRBV3-1 with TRBJ2-1; tentatively, D is TRBD1 (6 bases). Between the trimmed V and J ends, which lost 6 bases and 3 bases, there was a span of 12 bases. The CDR3 runs 14 residues. Germline V gene data show CDR1 as LGHDT and CDR2 as YNNKEL (reference sequence). The CDR3 coding sequence is TGTGCCAGCAGAAAGGGGGTCGGCTACAATGAGCAGTTCTTC. Translating it yields CASRKGVGYNEQFF.

The genes are TRBV19 and TRBJ2-7; 8 nucleotides line up with TRBD1. Germline V gene data show CDR1 as LNHDA and CDR2 as SQIVND (reference sequence). CDR3 length equals 15 residues. With V trimmed by 1 base and J by 5 bases, 7 bases remained unmatched. The CDR3 sequence is CASSIVGQGVHEQYF. In DNA, the CDR3 is TGTGCCAGTAGTATAGTTGGACAGGGTGTCCACGAGCAGTACTTC.

The chain carries TRBV6-5 and TRBJ2-7, with D unresolved. Germline CDR1 MNHEY, CDR2 SVGAGI. CDR3 length: 15 residues. Between the trimmed V and J ends, which lost 2 bases and 2 bases, there was a span of 13 bases. The CDR3 region has the DNA TGTGCCAGCAGTTACGGGATAGCAGGAACCTACGAGCAGTACTTC. Amino acids: CASSYGIAGTYEQYF.

The V gene is TRBV5-1, the J gene TRBJ2-2; 7 nucleotides align to TRBD2. J gave up 6 bases and V 0 bases, and 8 bases lay outside the gene matches. Germline CDR1 SGHRS, CDR2 YFSETQ. The CDR3 spans 16 residues. The CDR3 DNA reads as TGCGCCAGCAGCTTGGTCCCCGCGGGAGTAGCCGGGGAGCTGTTTTTT. Its protein is CASSLVPAGVAGELFF.

The chain combines TRBV12-3 or TRBV12-4 with TRBJ2-5; D is unclear. The CDR3 runs to 16 residues. Trimming stripped 5 bases from V and 0 bases from J, with 16 bases between. The CDR3 coding sequence is TGTGCCAGCAGTCCGTCGTTCGTGGGGTACCAAGAGACCCAGTACTTC. Protein sequence: CASSPSFVGYQETQYF.

This clonotype was picked up a small number of times. The rearrangement links TRBV3-1 to TRBJ2-7, with 7 bases fitting TRBD2. The CDR3 is made up of 15 amino acids. Germline lookup yields CDR1 LGHDT and CDR2 YNNKEL (reference sequence). Trimming cost V 0 bases and J 6 bases; bases outside gene matches: 8. The CDR3 DNA reads TGTGCCAGCAGCCAAGATCGGATAGCTAGCGGCGAGCAGTACTTC. Translation: CASSQDRIASGEQYF.

This chain connects TRBV20-1 to TRBJ2-1, with 13 bases that match TRBD2. Germline V gene lookup returns CDR1 DFQATT and CDR2 SNEGSKA (reference sequence). The CDR3 runs 17 residues. V shed 6 bases, J shed 4 bases, and the junction held 12 bases outside the gene matches. The CDR3 nucleotides read TGCAGTGCGGGGACTAGCGGGAAGATAACCCTGTACAATGAGCAGTTCTTC. This sequence encodes CSAGTSGKITLYNEQFF.

This clonotype was detected a few times. The chain combines TRBV29-1 with TRBJ2-1; D is possibly TRBD2 (5 bases). This CDR3 has 14 amino acids. Trimming removed 2 bases from V and 3 bases from J, with 11 bases in between. CDR1 SQVTM and CDR2 ANQGSEA come from the germline V gene. The CDR3 coding sequence is TGCAGCGTTGAATCGAGCGGATACTACAATGAGCAGTTCTTC. This sequence encodes CSVESSGYYNEQFF.

This clonotype appeared a few times. The rearrangement uses TRBV7-2 and TRBJ2-7, with D maybe TRBD2 (5 bases). The CDR3 is made up of 14 amino acids. Germline CDR1 and CDR2: SGHTA and FQGNSA. The ends were cut back, 2 bases at V and 5 bases at J, with 13 bases in the middle. In DNA, the CDR3 is TGTGCCAGCAGCTTAATGCTAGCCAGTCACGAGCAGTACTTC. Its protein product is CASSLMLASHEQYF.

This clonotype was seen only a few times. The genes are TRBV10-3 and TRBJ2-1; TRBD2 agrees at 13 bases. Germline lookup yields CDR1 ENHRY and CDR2 SYGVKD. With V trimmed by 6 bases and J by 7 bases, 12 bases remained unmatched. The CDR3 consists of 17 residues. The CDR3 DNA reads TGTGCCATCAGCCCGACTTCCGGGACTAGCGGGACTAATGAGCAGTTCTTC. The encoded protein is CAISPTSGTSGTNEQFF.

This rearrangement joins TRBV18 to TRBJ2-3; 11 bases agree with TRBD2. Per germline, CDR1 KGHSH and CDR2 LQKENI. Germline trimming cut 3 bases from V and 8 bases from J; bases unmatched to any gene: 7. The CDR3 has 15 residues. This CDR3 reads CASSPGLAAAGTQYF. Here the CDR3 DNA reads TGTGCCAGCTCACCGGGACTAGCGGCGGCGGGTACGCAGTATTTT.

J is TRBJ2-7 and V is TRBV11-2; D perhaps matches TRBD1 (5 bases). Germline V gene sequence: CDR1 SGHAT, CDR2 FQNNGV. The length of the CDR3 is 13 residues. V shed 6 bases and J shed 5 bases, with 14 bases lying between them. The CDR3 spells CASRSRGWDEQYF. Here the CDR3 DNA reads TGTGCCAGCAGGTCTAGGGGATGGGACGAGCAGTACTTC.

The sample holds a few counts of this clonotype. The rearrangement uses TRBV5-1 and TRBJ2-5, with D perhaps being TRBD1 or TRBD2 (6 bases each). In germline, CDR1 is SGHRS, CDR2 YFSETQ. The length of the CDR3 is 13 residues. Trimming took off 7 bases at V and 5 bases at J, with 15 bases between the two ends. As DNA, the CDR3 is TGCGCCAGCGGGGGCGGCGGGATGGAGACCCAGTACTTC. This gives the protein CASGGGGMETQYF.

A few counts support this clonotype. The gene calls are TRBV27 and TRBJ1-4, with 8 bases that match TRBD1. The germline V gene encodes CDR1 MNHEY and CDR2 SMNVEV (reference sequence). The CDR3 consists of 15 residues. The junction had 8 bases not matched to a gene; V was cut back by 5 bases and J by 6 bases. The CDR3 protein is CASSEYQGADEKLFF. The CDR3 coding sequence is TGTGCCAGCAGTGAATACCAGGGGGCGGATGAAAAACTGTTTTTT.